This entry is about one TCR beta chain. The antigen is not known. Other nucleotide sequences in the sample specify the same CDR3. This sample is part of a study of shared clonotypes between healthy human individuals. Original analysis: Filtering differed since immunoSEQ provided only junctions, with no quality scores. Here immunoSEQ multiplex PCR was the method, and the copy in TCRdb shows in-frame clones only, minus some. That table gives V, J and clone size, and the DNA gave D and trimming. The table lists about 680,000 clones, under 95% of them singletons. CD45RO-negative CD8 cells positively selected for CCR7 made up the naive population, which excluded terminally differentiated effector memory CD45RA+ cells. Donors, healthy HIV-negative adults, lacked recent acute infections or vaccinations. All donors were Caucasian adults living in Nashville, Tennessee. Whole-study results and caveats: Blood alone was sampled, and tissue repertoires likely differ.

The germline V gene has CDR1 SGHRS and CDR2 YFSETQ. The CDR3 sequence is 15 residues long. V shed 0 bases and J 2 bases; nucleotides not matched to a gene: 2. The clonotype originates from a young man in good health. This chain links TRBV5-1 with TRBJ2-1; TRBD1 matches 7 bases. Sequencing was performed on naive CD8+ T cells sorted from blood. The CDR3 is CASSLAGGTYNEQFF. The CDR3 region has the DNA TGCGCCAGCAGCTTGGCAGGGGGAACCTACAATGAGCAGTTCTTC.